The rows below give T cell receptor beta chains drawn from one sample of a study of PD-1 blockade in mismatch repair-deficient tumors. Method: immunoSEQ multiplex PCR; TCRdb's copy keeps in-frame clones and lacks some. This sample has tens of thousands of clones, with 83% found just once. The sequencing used peripheral blood, collected 12 weeks after starting pembrolizumab. These receptors came from an adult with mismatch repair-deficient cancer. CDR3s include the opening cysteine and the closing phenylalanine or tryptophan. A D gene is named only where the DNA matches it firmly. A clone size is listed for some rows: how often the clone was seen (once, few, many), or a class if it is expanded.

J gene | clone size | V gene | D gene | CDR3 protein | CDR3 DNA
TRBJ2-7 | few | TRBV5-1 | . | CASSLETAPYEQYF | TGCGCCAGCAGCTTGGAAACAGCACCCTACGAGCAGTACTTC
TRBJ2-3 | . | TRBV30 | . | CAWSVVTDTQYF | TGTGCCTGGAGTGTTGTCACAGATACGCAGTATTTT
TRBJ1-2 | . | TRBV6-4 | . | CASTRGARKAGYTF | TGTGCCAGCACCCGGGGAGCACGCAAGGCGGGCTACACCTTC
TRBJ2-1 | . | TRBV27 | . | CASSFGIYNEQFF | TGTGCCAGCAGTTTCGGAATCTACAATGAGCAGTTCTTC
TRBJ2-3 | . | TRBV27 | . | CASSLLPLQGSADTQYF | TGTGCCAGCAGTTTATTGCCCCTTCAGGGTAGCGCAGATACGCAGTATTTT
TRBJ2-1 | . | TRBV11-3 | TRBD2 | CASSFGGLAHEQFF | TGTGCCAGCAGCTTCGGAGGACTAGCGCATGAGCAGTTCTTC
TRBJ2-3 | . | TRBV25-1 | TRBD2 | CASSEREGTDTQYF | TGTGCCAGCAGTGAGCGGGAGGGAACAGATACGCAGTATTTT
TRBJ1-2 | . | TRBV5-1 | . | CASSLSAGAGYGYTF | TGCGCCAGCAGCTTGAGTGCAGGGGCGGGCTATGGCTACACCTTC
TRBJ1-1 | . | TRBV7-9 | . | CASNRIGFEAFF | TGTGCCAGCAACCGTATTGGGTTTGAGGCTTTCTTT
TRBJ2-2 | . | TRBV7-9 | TRBD2 | CASSVREGTGELFF | TGTGCCAGCAGCGTCCGGGAGGGCACCGGGGAGCTGTTTTTT
TRBJ2-7 | once | TRBV2 | TRBD2 | CASNPYTAGGPDEQYF | TGTGCCAGCAATCCCTACACAGCGGGAGGGCCCGACGAGCAGTACTTC